The 2 T cell receptor beta chains presented below share a single source sample, sequenced in a study of CD8 T cells in ankylosing spondylitis. TCRdb ran MiXCR on the 5' RACE reads and lists one entry per CDR3 protein. Of approximately 140,000 distinct CDR3 sequences listed, under 55% are singletons. Sample: synovial fluid, either unsorted or a sorted T cell fraction (not recorded which). Receptors originate from a male donor with ankylosing spondylitis.

Judged by abundance, this clonotype is medium-sized. The chain employs TRBV20-1 and TRBJ2-1; TRBD2 matches 10 bases. Germline lookup yields CDR1 DFQATT and CDR2 SNEGSKA (reference sequence). The CDR3 sequence is 19 residues long. The V and J ends lost 5 bases and 0 bases, in that order; junction bases with no gene match: 16. The CDR3 here is CSAGGAGLAGVYSYNEQFF. CDR3 DNA sequence: TGCAGTGCTGGGGGGGCGGGGCTAGCGGGGGTCTACTCCTACAATGAGCAGTTCTTC.

The CDR3 DNA sequence: TGTGCCAGCAGTATTTGGGTGAGCCAAGAGACCCAGTACTTC. This encodes CASSIWVSQETQYF. V is TRBV25-1 and J is TRBJ2-5, with unresolved D. The CDR3 loop spans 14 amino acids. V shed 5 bases and J shed 1 base, with 11 bases lying between them. CDR1 is MGHDK, CDR2 SYGVNS, per germline.